This TCR beta chain was obtained from a study of blood T cell dynamics during melanoma immunotherapy. The time point was: pre-treatment baseline. Blood was drawn before treatment and at week 3 after checkpoint blockade. Apart from a couple of fast progressors, RECIST 1.1 response was judged 12 weeks post-infusion. Prior systemic cancer therapy, immunosuppressant use and other active malignancies excluded patients. For sorted CD8+ subsets, all extracted DNA was loaded. Some clones are missing from TCRdb's copy, which holds only in-frame ones; the method was immunoSEQ multiplex PCR. The sample includes approximately 3,100 clones, 92% of them seen just once. CDR3 length: 14 residues. Losses at the gene ends were 0 bases for V and 5 bases for J; bases not matched to a gene: 3. Germline assignment: CDR1 MNHEY and CDR2 SVGAGI.

The sequence came from a human donor with melanoma. This specimen was effector memory CD8+ T cells from blood, taken from a patient treated with checkpoint blockade. The chain uses TRBV6-5 and TRBJ1-1, with 7 bases fitting TRBD1. The CDR3: CASSYSTGLTEAFF. For the CDR3, the DNA is TGTGCCAGCAGTTACTCGACAGGGTTGACTGAAGCTTTCTTT.